This entry describes one TCR beta chain. Its cognate antigen is unknown. This may arise from a read error, as a much more abundant clone is one base away. Per germline, CDR1 SGHDN and CDR2 FVKESK. V lost 4 bases and J lost 3, with 10 bases in between. The CDR3 contains 13 residues. Time point of the sample: newly diagnosed GD, antithyroid drugs for less than 3 months. Scientists built the TCR library using RNA that was extracted from PBMCs. Arm-PCR with iRepertoire HTBI primers amplified the CDR3 regions for these TCR beta libraries. TCRdb fed the multiplex PCR reads into MiXCR, producing one record per CDR3 protein. This sample carries fewer than 350,000 distinct CDR3 sequences, 15% to 20% of them seen once, and the ten largest clones take about two fifths. The data derive from a study of regulatory T cells in long-lasting Graves disease. Findings and caveats of the study: Favored usage of TRBV28, TRBJ1-2 and TRBJ2-5 was recorded in persistent disease.

The sequence was collected from a female donor with Graves disease. This chain joins TRBV14 and TRBJ2-7; D is perhaps TRBD1 (5 bases). Sequencing was performed on peripheral blood mononuclear cells (PBMCs), taken at new diagnosis, from a patient treated with antithyroid drugs. CDR3: CASSPVQVYEQYF. Written as DNA, the CDR3 is TGTGCCAGCAGCCCGGTACAGGTCTACGAGCAGTACTTC.